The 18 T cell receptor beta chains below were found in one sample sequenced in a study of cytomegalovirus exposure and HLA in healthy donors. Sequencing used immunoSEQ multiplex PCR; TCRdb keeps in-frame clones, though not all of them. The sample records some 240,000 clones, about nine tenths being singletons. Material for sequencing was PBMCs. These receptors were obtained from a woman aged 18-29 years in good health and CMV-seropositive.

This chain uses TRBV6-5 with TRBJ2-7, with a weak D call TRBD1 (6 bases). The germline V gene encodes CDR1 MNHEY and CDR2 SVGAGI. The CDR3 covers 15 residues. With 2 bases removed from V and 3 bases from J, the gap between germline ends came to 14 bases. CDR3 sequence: CASSYTGQGLYEQYF. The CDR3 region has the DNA TGTGCCAGCAGTTACACAGGGCAGGGGCTCTACGAGCAGTACTTC.

The CDR3 region has the DNA TGTGCCTGGAGTGTCCTCAGGGGTATGAACACTGAAGCTTTCTTT. It specifies CAWSVLRGMNTEAFF. This chain uses TRBV30 with TRBJ1-1; possible D gene TRBD1, 6 bases. Trimming took 0 bases from V and 0 from J, leaving 11 bases between them. CDR3 length: 15 amino acids. CDR1 and CDR2 (germline): GTSNPN, SVGIG (reference sequence).

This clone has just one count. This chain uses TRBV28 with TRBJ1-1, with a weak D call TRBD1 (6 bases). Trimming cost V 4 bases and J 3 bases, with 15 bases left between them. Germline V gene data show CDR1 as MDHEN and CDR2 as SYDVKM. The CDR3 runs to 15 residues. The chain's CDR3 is CASSSLQGRDTEAFF. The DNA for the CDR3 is TGTGCCAGCAGTTCGCTCCAGGGGAGGGACACTGAAGCTTTCTTT.

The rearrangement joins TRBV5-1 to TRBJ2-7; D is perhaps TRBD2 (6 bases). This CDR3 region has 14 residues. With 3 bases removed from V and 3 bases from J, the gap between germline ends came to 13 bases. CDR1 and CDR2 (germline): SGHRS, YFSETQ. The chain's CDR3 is CASSSEGLGYEQYF. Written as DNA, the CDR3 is TGCGCCAGCAGCTCGGAGGGGTTGGGCTACGAGCAGTACTTC.

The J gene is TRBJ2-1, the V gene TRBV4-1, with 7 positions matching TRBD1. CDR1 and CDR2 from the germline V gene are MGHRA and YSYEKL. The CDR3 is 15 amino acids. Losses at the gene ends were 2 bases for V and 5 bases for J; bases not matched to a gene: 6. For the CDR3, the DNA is TGCGCCAGCAGCCAAAGCCCCGGGACAGACAATGAGCAGTTCTTC. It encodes CASSQSPGTDNEQFF.

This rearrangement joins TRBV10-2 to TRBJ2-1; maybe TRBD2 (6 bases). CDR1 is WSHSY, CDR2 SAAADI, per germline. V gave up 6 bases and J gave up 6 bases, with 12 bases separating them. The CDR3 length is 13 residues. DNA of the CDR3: TGCGCCAGCAGGGCGGGATCGGGCAATGAGCAGTTCTTC. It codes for CASRAGSGNEQFF.

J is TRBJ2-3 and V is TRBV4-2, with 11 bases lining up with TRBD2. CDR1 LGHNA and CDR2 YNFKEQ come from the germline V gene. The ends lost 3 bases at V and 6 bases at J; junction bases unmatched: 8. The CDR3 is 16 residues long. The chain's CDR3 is CASSHRIAGGGDTQYF. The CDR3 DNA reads TGTGCCAGCAGCCACCGTATAGCGGGAGGGGGGGATACGCAGTATTTT.

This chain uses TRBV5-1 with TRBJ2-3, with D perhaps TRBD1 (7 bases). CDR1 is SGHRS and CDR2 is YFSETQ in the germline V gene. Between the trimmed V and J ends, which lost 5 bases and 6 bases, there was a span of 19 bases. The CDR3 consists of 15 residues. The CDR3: CASRARTGGDDTQYF. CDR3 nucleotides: TGCGCCAGCAGGGCGCGGACAGGAGGGGATGATACGCAGTATTTT.

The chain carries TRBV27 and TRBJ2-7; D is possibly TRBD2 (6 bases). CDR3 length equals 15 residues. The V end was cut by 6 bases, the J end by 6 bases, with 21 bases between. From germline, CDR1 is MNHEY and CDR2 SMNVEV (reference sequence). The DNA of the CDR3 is TGTGCCAGCAGAGTTGGGGGGAGTCTTATTGGCGAGCAGTACTTC. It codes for CASRVGGSLIGEQYF.

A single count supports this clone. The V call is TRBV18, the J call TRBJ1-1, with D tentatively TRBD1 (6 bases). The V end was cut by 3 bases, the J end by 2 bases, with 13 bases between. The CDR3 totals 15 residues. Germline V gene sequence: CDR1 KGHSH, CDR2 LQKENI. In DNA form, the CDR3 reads TGTGCCAGCTCACCGCCGGGACACAGAAACACTGAAGCTTTCTTT. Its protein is CASSPPGHRNTEAFF.

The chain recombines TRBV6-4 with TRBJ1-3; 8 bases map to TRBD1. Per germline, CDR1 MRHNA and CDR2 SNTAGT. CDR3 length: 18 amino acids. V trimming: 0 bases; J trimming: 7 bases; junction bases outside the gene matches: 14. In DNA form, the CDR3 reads TGTGCCAGCAGTGACTCGATGGACAGGGAGAGCAGAGGGAACACCATATATTTT. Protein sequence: CASSDSMDRESRGNTIYF.

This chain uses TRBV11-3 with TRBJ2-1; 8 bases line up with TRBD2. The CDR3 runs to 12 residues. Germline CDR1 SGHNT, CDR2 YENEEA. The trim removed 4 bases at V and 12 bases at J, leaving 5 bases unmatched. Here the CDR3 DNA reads TGTGCCAGCAGCTCCAGCGGGACTAGGCAGTTCTTC. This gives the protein CASSSSGTRQFF.

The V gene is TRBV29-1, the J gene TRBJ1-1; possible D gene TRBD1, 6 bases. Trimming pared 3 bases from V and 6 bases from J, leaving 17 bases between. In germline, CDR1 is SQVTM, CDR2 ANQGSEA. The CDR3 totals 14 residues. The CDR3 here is CSVDGLGAIPEAFF. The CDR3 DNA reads TGCAGCGTTGATGGGCTGGGGGCTATCCCTGAAGCTTTCTTT.

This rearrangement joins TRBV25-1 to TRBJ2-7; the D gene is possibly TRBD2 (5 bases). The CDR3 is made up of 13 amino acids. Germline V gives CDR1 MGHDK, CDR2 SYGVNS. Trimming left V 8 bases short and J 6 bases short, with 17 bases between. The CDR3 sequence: CASAHSSSGEQYF. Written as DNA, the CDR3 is TGTGCCAGCGCTCACTCTAGCTCTGGCGAGCAGTACTTC.

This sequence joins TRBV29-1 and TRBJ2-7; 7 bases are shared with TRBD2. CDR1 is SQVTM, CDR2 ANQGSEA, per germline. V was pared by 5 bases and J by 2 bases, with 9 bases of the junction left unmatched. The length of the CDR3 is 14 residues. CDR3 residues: CSVLISGTTYEQYF. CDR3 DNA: TGCAGCGTTCTTATCAGCGGGACCACCTACGAGCAGTACTTC.

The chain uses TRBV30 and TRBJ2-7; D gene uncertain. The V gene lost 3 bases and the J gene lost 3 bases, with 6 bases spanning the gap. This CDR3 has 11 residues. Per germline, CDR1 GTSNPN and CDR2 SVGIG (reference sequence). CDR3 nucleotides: TGTGCCTGGAGAAGAGGCTACGAGCAGTACTTC. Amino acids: CAWRRGYEQYF.

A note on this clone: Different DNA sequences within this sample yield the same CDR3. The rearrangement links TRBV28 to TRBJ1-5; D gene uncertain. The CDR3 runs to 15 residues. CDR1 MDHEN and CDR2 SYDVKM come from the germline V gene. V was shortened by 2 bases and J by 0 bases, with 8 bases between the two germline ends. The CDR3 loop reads CASSLTGYSNQPQHF. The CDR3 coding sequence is TGTGCCAGCAGTTTAACGGGTTATAGCAATCAGCCCCAGCATTTT.

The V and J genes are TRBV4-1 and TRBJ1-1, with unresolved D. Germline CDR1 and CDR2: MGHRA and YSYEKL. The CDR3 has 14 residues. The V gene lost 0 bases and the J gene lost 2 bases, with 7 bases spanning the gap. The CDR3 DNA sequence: TGCGCCAGCAGCCAAGAAGGAGCTAACACTGAAGCTTTCTTT. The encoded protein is CASSQEGANTEAFF.